This entry is about one T cell receptor beta chain. These data come from a study of blood T cell repertoires in COVID-19. Study-level information: The United States, Italy and Spain provided the acute and convalescent COVID-19 samples. Sources were T cells, B-cell-depleted T cells, or PBMCs; the material itself was cDNA or gDNA.

Germline V CDR1 and CDR2: GTSNPN, SVGIG (reference sequence). J was trimmed by 1 base and V by 0 bases; bases with no gene match: 7. This CDR3 contains 17 residues. Produced via immunoSEQ multiplex PCR; TCRdb's table is partial and in-frame only. The profile shows 120,000 to 150,000 clones, 75% to 90% of them singletons. Sequenced input: peripheral blood. The TCR comes from a human donor in a cohort sampled during active COVID-19. The rearrangement links TRBV30 to TRBJ1-5, with 9 bases aligning to TRBD1. In DNA, the CDR3 is TGTGCCTGGAGTGTCCACAGGGGGCTTTCGAGCAATCAGCCCCAGCATTTT. Translated, it gives CAWSVHRGLSSNQPQHF.